This TCR beta chain was profiled in a study of naive CD8 T cells in extremely preterm neonates. Study outcomes and limitations: Term neonates 0.4% to 0.5%, young children about 0.029%, adults approximately 0.0097%; preterm neonates shared approximately 2.5%. Preterm infants showed shorter CDR3s, fewer N additions and less trimming than older groups. iChao1 richness was lowest in preterm neonates, significantly versus all ages.

Of note for this clone: Its antigen is not known.

The CDR3 runs 11 residues. Germline values: CDR1 SGHNT, CDR2 YYREEE (reference sequence). Trimming removed 0 bases at V and 8 bases at J, with 5 bases between. Sequencing used immunoSEQ multiplex PCR; TCRdb keeps in-frame clones, though not all of them. The table lists about 5,000 clones, roughly 96% of them singletons. Samples were taken at extremely preterm deliveries at about 22-27 weeks of gestation. The clonotype originates from a boy who was born preterm. The sequencing sample was made of naive CD8+ T cells from cord blood. The chain joins TRBV5-4 to TRBJ1-2, with a tentative D call TRBD1 (5 bases). In DNA form, the CDR3 reads TGTGCCAGCAGCTTGGGGGGCGGCTACACCTTC. The encoded protein is CASSLGGGYTF.